What follows are 2 T cell receptor beta chains derived from one specimen sequenced in a study of blood T cells in healthy people across ages. The authors ran a second PCR of roughly 7 to 11 cycles using a sample-barcoded 5' primer and a J-beta primer mix. TCRdb reanalysed the 5' RACE reads using MiXCR and keeps one entry per CDR3 protein. The data show about 2 million distinct CDR3 sequences, 40% to 55% seen once. The sample comprised blood. The receptors were gathered from a woman aged 40 to 50 in good health.

This clonotype was picked up a small number of times. The chain links TRBV6-2 or TRBV6-3 to TRBJ2-6; no clear D. Deletions cut 10 bases from V and 1 base from J, with 8 bases between. Germline V gene lookup returns CDR1 MNHEY and CDR2 SVGEGT. The CDR3 is 13 residues long. The CDR3 nucleotides are TGTGCCACCTCACAGTCTGGGGCCAACGTCCTGACTTTC. As protein: CATSQSGANVLTF.

J is TRBJ1-2 and V is TRBV5-1; D uncertain. V was trimmed by 4 bases and J by 3 bases, leaving 10 bases between them. The CDR3 totals 13 residues. From germline, CDR1 is SGHRS and CDR2 YFSETQ. The CDR3 DNA sequence: TGCGCCAGCAGCCCTTCTGTGGACTATGGCTACACCTTC. Protein: CASSPSVDYGYTF.